The sequence of this T cell receptor beta chain was determined in a study of tumor-infiltrating lymphocytes in primary liver carcinoma. The germline CDR1 and CDR2 sequences are SGHTA and FQGNSA. With 2 bases removed from V and 10 bases from J, the gap between germline ends came to 12 bases. This CDR3 comprises 13 residues. Starting from 500 ng of total RNA, TCR beta cDNA was produced with a primer in the constant region. It was through three nested multiplex PCR rounds of slightly modified ARM-PCR that TCR beta libraries arose. A C-beta reverse primer and TRBV1-TRBV30 forward primers served in each of the first two PCR rounds, at about 10 cycles apiece. TCRdb recomputed calls from the multiplex PCR reads with MiXCR, one row per CDR3 protein. The sample includes 90,000 to 100,000 distinct CDR3 sequences, roughly 69% seen only once; the top ten take more than 8%. Co-extraction yielded RNA and DNA from roughly 20-30 mg of unsorted bulk tissue.

The clonotype comes from a woman aged 55-69 years with primary liver carcinoma and hepatitis B virus infection. The material sequenced was liver tumor tissue from sampling region 5. This sample's subset: tumor region T5, tumor centre. The J gene is TRBJ2-1, the V gene TRBV7-2, with D unresolved. The CDR3 sequence: CASSLQLRVEQFF. Here the CDR3 DNA reads TGTGCCAGCAGCTTACAACTCCGGGTAGAGCAGTTCTTC.